The sequence of this T cell receptor (beta chain) was determined in a study of blood T cell repertoires in COVID-19. Study at large: PBMCs, B-cell-depleted T cells, or T cells provided the cDNA or gDNA that made up the material.

The repertoire was sequenced with immunoSEQ multiplex PCR; TCRdb's copy has only in-frame clones and lacks some. Of tens of thousands of clones detected, about 90% appear once; the ten largest clones hold around 40%. Germline CDR1 reads LNHNV; CDR2 reads YYDKDF (reference sequence). Trimming stripped 0 bases from V and 2 bases from J, with 10 bases between. CDR3 length equals 15 residues. The chain combines TRBV15 with TRBJ1-2, with D possibly being TRBD1 (6 bases). Sequencing used peripheral blood. This clonotype was sampled from a human donor in a cohort sampled during active COVID-19. The CDR3 DNA reads as TGTGCCACCAGCAGAGATAGGGGGTCCAACTATGGCTACACCTTC. Translating it yields CATSRDRGSNYGYTF.